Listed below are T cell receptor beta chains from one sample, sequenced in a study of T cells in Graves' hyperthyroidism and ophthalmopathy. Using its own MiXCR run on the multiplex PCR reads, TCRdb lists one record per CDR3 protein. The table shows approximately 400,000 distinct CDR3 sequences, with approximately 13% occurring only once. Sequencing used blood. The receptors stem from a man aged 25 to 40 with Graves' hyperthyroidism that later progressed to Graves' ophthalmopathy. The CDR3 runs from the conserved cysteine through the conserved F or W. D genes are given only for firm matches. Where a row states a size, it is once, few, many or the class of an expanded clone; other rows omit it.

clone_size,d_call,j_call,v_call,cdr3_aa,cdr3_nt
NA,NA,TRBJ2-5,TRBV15,CATSRDREYQETQYF,TGTGCCACCAGCAGAGATCGGGAGTACCAAGAGACCCAGTACTTC
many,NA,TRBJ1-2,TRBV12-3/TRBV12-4,CASKTGQIYGYTF,TGTGCCAGCAAGACGGGGCAGATCTATGGCTACACCTTC
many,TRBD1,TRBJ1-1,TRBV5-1,CASSYGTGELNTEAFF,TGCGCCAGCAGCTATGGGACAGGGGAGTTGAACACTGAAGCTTTCTTT
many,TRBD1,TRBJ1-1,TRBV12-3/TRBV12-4,CASSWRTGGPMNTEAFF,TGTGCCAGCAGTTGGAGGACAGGGGGCCCTATGAACACTGAAGCTTTCTTT
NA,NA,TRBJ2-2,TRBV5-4,CASSLVGVNTGELFF,TGTGCCAGCAGCTTGGTGGGGGTTAACACCGGGGAGCTGTTTTTT
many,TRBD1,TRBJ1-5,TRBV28,CASSPDRADQPQHF,TGTGCCAGCAGCCCTGACAGGGCGGACCAGCCCCAGCATTTT
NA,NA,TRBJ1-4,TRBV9,CASSVGPGTTNEKLFF,TGTGCCAGCAGCGTAGGTCCAGGTACTACTAATGAAAAACTGTTTTTT
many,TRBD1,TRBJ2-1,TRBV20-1,CSANRDRGLNEQFF,TGCAGTGCTAACCGGGACAGGGGGCTCAATGAGCAGTTCTTC
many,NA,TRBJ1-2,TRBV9,CASSVALEEGYGYTF,TGTGCCAGCAGCGTAGCTTTGGAGGAGGGCTATGGCTACACCTTC
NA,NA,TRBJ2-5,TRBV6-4,CASLQWGGALETQYF,TGTGCCAGCCTCCAGTGGGGGGGGGCGTTGGAGACTCAGTACTTC
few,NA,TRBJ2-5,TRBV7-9,CASSDSNQETQYF,TGTGCCAGCAGCGACAGCAATCAAGAGACCCAGTACTTC
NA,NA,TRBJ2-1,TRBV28,CASSLSGGLWNEQFF,TGTGCCAGCAGTTTATCCGGGGGGCTGTGGAATGAGCAGTTCTTC
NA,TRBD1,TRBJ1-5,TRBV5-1,CASSLGGQGVGSNQPQHF,TGCGCCAGCAGCTTGGGGGGACAGGGCGTCGGTAGCAATCAGCCCCAGCATTTT
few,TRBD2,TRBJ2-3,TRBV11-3,CASSSSGLAGYSSTDTQYF,TGTGCCAGCAGCTCCTCGGGACTAGCGGGTTACTCTAGCACAGATACGCAGTATTTT
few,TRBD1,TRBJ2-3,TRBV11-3,CASSILQGAGDTQYF,TGTGCCAGCAGCATATTACAGGGGGCCGGGGATACGCAGTATTTT
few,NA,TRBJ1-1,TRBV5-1,CASSLVAVGTEAFF,TGCGCCAGCAGCTTGGTAGCGGTGGGCACTGAAGCTTTCTTT
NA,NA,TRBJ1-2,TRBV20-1,CSAPRTGSYGYTF,TGCAGTGCTCCCCGGACGGGCTCCTATGGCTACACCTTC
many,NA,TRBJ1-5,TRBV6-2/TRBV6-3,CASSARDNQPQHF,TGTGCCAGCAGCGCCCGGGACAATCAGCCCCAGCATTTT
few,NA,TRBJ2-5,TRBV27,CASKRAGRWQETQYF,TGTGCCAGCAAGCGGGCGGGAAGGTGGCAAGAGACCCAGTACTTC
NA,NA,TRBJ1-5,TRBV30,CAWREEGTGAQHF,TGTGCCTGGAGAGAGGAAGGGACTGGAGCCCAGCATTTT
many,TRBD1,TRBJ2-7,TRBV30,CAWSPTGHTYEQYF,TGTGCCTGGAGTCCGACAGGGCATACCTACGAGCAGTACTTC
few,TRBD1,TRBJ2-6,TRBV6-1,CASIQGASGANVLTF,TGTGCCAGCATTCAGGGGGCCTCTGGGGCCAACGTCCTGACTTTC
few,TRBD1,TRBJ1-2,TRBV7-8,CASSTYRGVGDTF,TGTGCCAGCAGCACTTACAGGGGAGTAGGGGACACCTTC
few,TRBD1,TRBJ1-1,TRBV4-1,CASSQETTGVTEAFF,TGCGCCAGCAGCCAAGAAACGACAGGGGTGACTGAAGCTTTCTTT
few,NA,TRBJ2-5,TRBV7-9,CASSRSRVPETQYF,TGTGCCAGCAGCAGGAGCAGGGTCCCAGAGACCCAGTACTTC
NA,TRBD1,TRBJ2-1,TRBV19,CASSIYGTGPSNEQFF,TGTGCCAGTAGTATTTACGGGACAGGGCCCTCAAATGAGCAGTTCTTC
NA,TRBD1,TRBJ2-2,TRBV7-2,CASSYNRGRAGELFF,TGTGCCAGCAGCTATAACAGGGGGCGCGCGGGGGAGCTGTTTTTT
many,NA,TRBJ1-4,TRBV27,CASSLRLREKLFF,TGTGCCAGCAGTTTACGGTTAAGGGAAAAACTGTTTTTT
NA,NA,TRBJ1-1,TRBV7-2,CACSMGAMGTEAFF,TGTGCCTGTAGTATGGGGGCAATGGGCACTGAAGCTTTCTTT
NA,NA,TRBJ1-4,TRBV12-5,CASGLGGRANEKLFF,TGTGCTAGTGGTTTGGGGGGAAGGGCTAATGAAAAACTGTTTTTT
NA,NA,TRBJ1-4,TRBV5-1,CASSYAWGTNEKLFF,TGCGCCAGCAGCTATGCCTGGGGGACTAATGAAAAACTGTTTTTT
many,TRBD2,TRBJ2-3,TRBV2,CASRRTSTADTQYF,TGTGCCAGCAGACGGACTAGCACGGCAGATACGCAGTATTTT
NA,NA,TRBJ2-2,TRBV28,CASSLEGGWVTGELFF,TGTGCCAGCAGTTTGGAAGGGGGTTGGGTCACCGGGGAGCTGTTTTTT
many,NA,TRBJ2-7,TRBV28,CASSSVEGAVWEQYF,TGTGCCAGCAGTTCCGTGGAGGGGGCGGTGTGGGAGCAGTACTTC
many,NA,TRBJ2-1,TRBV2,CASSELSAQFF,TGTGCCAGCAGTGAATTGTCGGCGCAGTTCTTC
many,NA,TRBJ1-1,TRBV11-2,CASSLEVGNTEAFF,TGTGCCAGCAGCCTCGAGGTGGGGAACACTGAAGCTTTCTTT
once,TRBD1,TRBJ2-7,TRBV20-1,CSVKIQDRGYEQYF,TGCAGTGTCAAAATCCAAGACAGGGGATACGAGCAGTACTTC
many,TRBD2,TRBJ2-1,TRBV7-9,CASSSGLAGVREQFF,TGTGCCAGCAGCTCGGGACTAGCGGGGGTCCGGGAGCAGTTCTTC
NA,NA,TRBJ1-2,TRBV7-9,CASSYSGAAANYGYTF,TGTGCCAGCAGCTACTCGGGGGCTGCAGCTAACTATGGCTACACCTTC
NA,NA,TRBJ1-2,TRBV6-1,CASITGGSGYTF,TGTGCCAGCATCACCGGGGGTTCTGGCTACACCTTC
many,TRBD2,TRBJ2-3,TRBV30,CAWTLAGGRTDTQYF,TGTGCCTGGACCTTAGCGGGGGGTAGGACAGATACGCAGTATTTT
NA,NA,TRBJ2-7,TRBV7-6,CASRPTTPRPSEQYF,TGTGCCAGCAGACCAACTACACCCCGACCCTCCGAGCAGTACTTC